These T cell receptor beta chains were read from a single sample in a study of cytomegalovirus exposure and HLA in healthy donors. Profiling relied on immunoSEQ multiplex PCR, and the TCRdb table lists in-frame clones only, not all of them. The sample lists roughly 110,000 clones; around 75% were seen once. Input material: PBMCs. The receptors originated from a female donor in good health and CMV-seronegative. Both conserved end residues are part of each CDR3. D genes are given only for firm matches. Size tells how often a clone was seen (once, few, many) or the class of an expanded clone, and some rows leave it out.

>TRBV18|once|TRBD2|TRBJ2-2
CASSRAGLAGVQNTGELFF
TGTGCCAGCTCAAGAGCTGGTCTAGCGGGAGTTCAGAACACCGGGGAGCTGTTTTTT
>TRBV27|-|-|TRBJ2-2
CASSSPSFSGTGELFF
TGTGCCAGCAGTTCCCCTAGTTTTAGCGGCACCGGGGAGCTGTTTTTT
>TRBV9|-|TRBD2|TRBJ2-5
CASSARLAVETQYF
TGTGCCAGCAGCGCAAGACTAGCGGTCGAGACCCAGTACTTC
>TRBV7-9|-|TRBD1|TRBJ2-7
CSVSGTAYEQYF
TGTTCCGTCTCCGGGACAGCCTACGAGCAGTACTTC
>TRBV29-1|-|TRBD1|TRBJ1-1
CSVGSDRAPTEAFF
TGCAGCGTTGGTAGTGACAGGGCCCCTACTGAAGCTTTCTTT
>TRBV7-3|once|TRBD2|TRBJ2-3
CASSLEARERGTDTQYF
TGTGCCAGCAGCTTAGAGGCGCGGGAGCGGGGCACAGATACGCAGTATTTT
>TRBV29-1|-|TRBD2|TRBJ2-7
CSVSREGWGEQYF
TGCAGCGTTTCACGGGAGGGCTGGGGGGAGCAGTACTTC
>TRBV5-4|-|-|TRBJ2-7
CASSFPDSNEQYF
TGTGCCAGCAGCTTTCCGGACAGCAACGAGCAGTACTTC
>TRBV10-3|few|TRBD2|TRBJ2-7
CAISVRRGGSYEQYF
TGTGCCATCAGTGTCCGGCGGGGGGGCTCCTACGAGCAGTACTTC
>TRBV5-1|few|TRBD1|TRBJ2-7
CASSFAGGLNYEQYF
TGCGCCAGCAGCTTCGCAGGGGGCCTTAACTACGAGCAGTACTTC
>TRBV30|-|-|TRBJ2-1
CAWSATSSYNEQFF
TGTGCCTGGAGTGCCACTAGCTCCTACAATGAGCAGTTCTTC
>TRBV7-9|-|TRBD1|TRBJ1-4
CASSLGGQGRGLFF
TGTGCCAGCAGCTTAGGTGGACAGGGGCGCGGACTGTTTTTT
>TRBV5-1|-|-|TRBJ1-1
CASSLGTANTEAFF
TGCGCCAGCAGCTTGGGGACAGCGAACACTGAAGCTTTCTTT
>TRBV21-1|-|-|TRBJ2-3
CASSLAMPDTQYF
TGTGCCAGCTCTCTAGCGATGCCAGATACGCAGTATTTT
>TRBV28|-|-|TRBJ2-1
CASSLGQAVIYNEQFF
TGTGCCAGCAGTTTGGGGCAGGCCGTGATCTACAATGAGCAGTTCTTC
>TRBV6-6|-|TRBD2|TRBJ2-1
CASSYEAGVSEQFF
TGTGCCAGCAGTTACGAGGCGGGAGTAAGTGAGCAGTTCTTC
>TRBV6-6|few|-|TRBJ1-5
CASSYEVDQPQHF
TGTGCCAGCAGTTACGAGGTGGATCAGCCCCAGCATTTT
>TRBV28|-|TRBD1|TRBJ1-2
CASSFRGPSGYTF
TGTGCCAGCAGTTTCAGGGGGCCATCTGGCTACACCTTC
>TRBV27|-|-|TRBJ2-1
CASSFSRDSANEQFF
TGTGCCAGCAGTTTCTCCCGGGACTCGGCCAATGAGCAGTTCTTC
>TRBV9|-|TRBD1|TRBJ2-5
CASSRAHTTGGETQYF
TGTGCCAGCAGCCGAGCCCATACGACAGGGGGAGAGACCCAGTACTTC
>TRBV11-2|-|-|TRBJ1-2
CASSHPTQGPNYGYTF
TGTGCCAGCAGCCATCCAACTCAGGGGCCGAACTATGGCTACACCTTC
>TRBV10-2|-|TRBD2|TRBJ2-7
CASRTGGSFYEQYF
TGCGCCAGCAGAACGGGAGGCTCTTTTTACGAGCAGTACTTC
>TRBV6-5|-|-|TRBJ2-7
CASSYGLASEQYF
TGTGCCAGCAGTTATGGCCTAGCCAGCGAGCAGTACTTC
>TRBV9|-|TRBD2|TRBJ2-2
CASSVRGGRGNTGELFF
TGTGCCAGCAGCGTACGCGGGGGAAGGGGTAACACCGGGGAGCTGTTTTTT
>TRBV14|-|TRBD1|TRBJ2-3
CASSPIGDRGSTDTQYF
TGTGCCAGCAGCCCGATTGGGGACAGGGGTAGCACAGATACGCAGTATTTT
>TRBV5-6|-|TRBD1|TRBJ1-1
CASSRPGQGNDTEAFF
TGTGCCAGCAGCCGCCCGGGACAGGGGAATGACACTGAAGCTTTCTTT
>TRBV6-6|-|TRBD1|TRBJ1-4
CASSGQLNEKLFF
TGTGCCAGCTCGGGACAGCTTAATGAAAAACTGTTTTTT
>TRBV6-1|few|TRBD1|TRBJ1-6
CASNLRDRSNSPLHF
TGTGCCAGCAACCTCCGGGACAGATCTAATTCACCCCTCCACTTT
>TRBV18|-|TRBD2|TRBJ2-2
CASSPTSGRALTGELFF
TGTGCCAGCTCACCGACTAGCGGGAGGGCCTTGACCGGGGAGCTGTTTTTT
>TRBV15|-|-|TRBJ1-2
CATSREREGLYGYTF
TGTGCCACCAGCAGAGAGCGTGAGGGACTCTATGGCTACACCTTC
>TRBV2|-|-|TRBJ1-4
CASSWAGQEKLFF
TGTGCCAGCAGTTGGGCCGGACAGGAAAAACTGTTTTTT
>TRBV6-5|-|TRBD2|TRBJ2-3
CASSPGLHTDTQYF
TGTGCCAGCAGCCCGGGACTACACACAGATACGCAGTATTTT
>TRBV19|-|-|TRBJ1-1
CASSLGGGTEAFF
TGTGCCAGTAGTTTAGGGGGGGGCACTGAAGCTTTCTTT
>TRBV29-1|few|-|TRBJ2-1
CSVDLKGESHNEQFF
TGCAGCGTTGACTTGAAGGGAGAGTCCCACAATGAGCAGTTCTTC
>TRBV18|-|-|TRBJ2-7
CASSPGQDYEQYF
TGTGCCAGCTCACCAGGGCAGGACTACGAGCAGTACTTC
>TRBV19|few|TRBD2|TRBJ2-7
CASNKNAGGGYEQYF
TGTGCCAGTAATAAGAACGCGGGAGGAGGTTACGAGCAGTACTTC
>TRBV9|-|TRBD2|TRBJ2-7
CASSVAGGEGIYEQYF
TGTGCCAGCAGCGTAGCTGGGGGGGAGGGAATCTACGAGCAGTACTTC
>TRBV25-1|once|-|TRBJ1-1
CASSRGGRSTEAFF
TGTGCCAGCAGTCGGGGGGGCAGGTCCACTGAAGCTTTCTTT
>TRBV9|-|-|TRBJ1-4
CASSVGGGSGIEKLFF
TGTGCCAGCAGCGTAGGAGGGGGTTCGGGGATTGAAAAACTGTTTTTT
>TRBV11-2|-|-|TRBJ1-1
CASSLLRGGSLAEAFF
TGTGCCAGCAGCTTATTGCGTGGGGGGTCCCTGGCTGAAGCTTTCTTT
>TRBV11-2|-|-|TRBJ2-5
CASSLDLTRQETQYF
TGTGCCAGCAGCTTAGATCTTACGCGGCAAGAGACCCAGTACTTC
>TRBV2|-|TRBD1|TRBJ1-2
CASLPDLQGAGGYTF
TGTGCCAGTTTGCCAGACCTGCAGGGGGCGGGAGGCTACACCTTC
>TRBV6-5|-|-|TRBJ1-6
CASSYLVNSPLHF
TGTGCCAGCAGTTACCTCGTTAATTCACCCCTCCACTTT
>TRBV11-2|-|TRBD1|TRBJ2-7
CASSLGWDRAYEQYF
TGTGCCAGCAGCTTAGGGTGGGACAGGGCCTACGAGCAGTACTTC
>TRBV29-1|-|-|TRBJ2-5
CSVERGGGQETQYF
TGCAGCGTTGAAAGGGGAGGTGGCCAAGAGACCCAGTACTTC
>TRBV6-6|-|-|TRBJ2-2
CASSVTYFTGELFF
TGTGCCAGCAGTGTTACATATTTCACCGGGGAGCTGTTTTTT
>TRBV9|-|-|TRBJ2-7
CASSVAETDYEQYF
TGTGCCAGCAGCGTTGCGGAAACGGACTACGAGCAGTACTTC
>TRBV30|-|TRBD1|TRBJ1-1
CAWSLGQGVTEAFF
TGTGCCTGGAGTTTGGGACAGGGGGTGACTGAAGCTTTCTTT
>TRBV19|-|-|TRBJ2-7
CASSYSPLYEQYF
TGTGCCAGTAGTTATTCTCCTCTCTACGAGCAGTACTTC
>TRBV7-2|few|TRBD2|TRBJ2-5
CASSFSGTKETQYF
TGTGCCAGCAGCTTTAGCGGGACCAAAGAGACCCAGTACTTC
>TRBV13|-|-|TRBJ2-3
CASSPRSGSTDTQYF
TGTGCCAGCAGCCCAAGGAGCGGGAGCACAGATACGCAGTATTTT
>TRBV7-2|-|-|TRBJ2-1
CASSLDHGSSYNEQFF
TGTGCCAGCAGCTTAGATCACGGGAGCTCCTACAATGAGCAGTTCTTC
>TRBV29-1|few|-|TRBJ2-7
CSVVVVAATYEQYF
TGCAGCGTTGTCGTGGTAGCGGCCACCTACGAGCAGTACTTC
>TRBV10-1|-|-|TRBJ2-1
CASSGGQSQFF
TGCGCCAGCAGTGGGGGACAATCGCAGTTCTTC
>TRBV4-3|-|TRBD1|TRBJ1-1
CASSSRTGSDTEAFF
TGCGCCAGCAGCTCCCGGACAGGGTCGGACACTGAAGCTTTCTTT